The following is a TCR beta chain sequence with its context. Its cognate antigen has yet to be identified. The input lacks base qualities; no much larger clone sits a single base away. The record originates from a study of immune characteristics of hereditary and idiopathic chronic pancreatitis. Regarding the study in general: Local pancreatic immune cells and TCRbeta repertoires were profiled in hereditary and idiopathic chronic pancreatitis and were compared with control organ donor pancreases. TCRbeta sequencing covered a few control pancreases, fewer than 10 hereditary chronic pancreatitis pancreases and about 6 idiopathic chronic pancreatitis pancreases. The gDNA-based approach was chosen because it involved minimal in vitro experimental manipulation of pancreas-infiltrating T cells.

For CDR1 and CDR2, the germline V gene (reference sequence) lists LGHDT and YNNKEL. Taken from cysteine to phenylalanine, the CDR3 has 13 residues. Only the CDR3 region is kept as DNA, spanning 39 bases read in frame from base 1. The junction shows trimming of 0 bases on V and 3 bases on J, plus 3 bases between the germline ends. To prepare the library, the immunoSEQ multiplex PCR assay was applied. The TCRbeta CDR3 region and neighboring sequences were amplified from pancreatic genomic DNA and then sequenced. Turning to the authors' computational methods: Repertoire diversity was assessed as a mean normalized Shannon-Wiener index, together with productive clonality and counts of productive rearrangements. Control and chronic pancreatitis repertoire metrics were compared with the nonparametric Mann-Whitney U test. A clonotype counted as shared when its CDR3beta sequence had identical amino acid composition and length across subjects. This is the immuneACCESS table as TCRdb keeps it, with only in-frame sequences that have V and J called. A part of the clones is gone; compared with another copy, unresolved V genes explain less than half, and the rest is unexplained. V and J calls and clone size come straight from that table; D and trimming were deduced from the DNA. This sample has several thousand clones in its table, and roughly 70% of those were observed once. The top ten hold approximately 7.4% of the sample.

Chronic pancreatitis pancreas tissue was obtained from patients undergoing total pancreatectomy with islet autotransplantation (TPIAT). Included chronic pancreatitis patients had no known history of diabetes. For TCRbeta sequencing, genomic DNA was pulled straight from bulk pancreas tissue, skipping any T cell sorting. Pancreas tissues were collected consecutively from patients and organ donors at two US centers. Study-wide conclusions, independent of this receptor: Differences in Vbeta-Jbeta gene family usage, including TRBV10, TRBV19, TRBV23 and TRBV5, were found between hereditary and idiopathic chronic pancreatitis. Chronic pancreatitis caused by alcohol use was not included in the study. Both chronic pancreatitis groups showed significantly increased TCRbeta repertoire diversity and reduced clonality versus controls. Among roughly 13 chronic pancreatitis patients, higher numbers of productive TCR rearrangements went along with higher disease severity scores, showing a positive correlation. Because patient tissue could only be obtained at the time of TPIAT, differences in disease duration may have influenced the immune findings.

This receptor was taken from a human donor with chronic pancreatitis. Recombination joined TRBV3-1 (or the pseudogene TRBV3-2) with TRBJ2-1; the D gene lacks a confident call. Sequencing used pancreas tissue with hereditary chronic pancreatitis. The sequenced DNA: TGTGCCAGCAGCCAAGATCTCTACAATGAGCAGTTCTTC. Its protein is CASSQDLYNEQFF.